This T cell receptor (beta chain) stems from a study of cytomegalovirus exposure and HLA in healthy donors. Study in general: Early released data comprised some 85 million unique TCRs from HLA-typed donors. Overall study results and limits: Several of the most significant clusters appeared linked to common viral pathogens, based on a later analysis. Sequencing depth across donors, presence/absence analyses assumed, was roughly uniform.

The V end lost 2 bases, the J end lost 1 base, and 8 bases lay between the germline ends. The CDR3 extends over 14 amino acids. Germline loops: CDR1 KGHSH, CDR2 LQKENI. Primers for the PCR totalled 60 Vbeta and 13 Jbeta. Sequenced by immunoSEQ multiplex PCR; TCRdb stores in-frame clones only, minus some. This table holds under 120,000 clones, about 80% found once. Notes on this clone: Its matching antigen is unknown.

This rearrangement joins TRBV18 to TRBJ1-1; possibly TRBD1 for D (6 bases). The sequenced sample consisted of PBMCs. The origin of this receptor is a man aged 50-59 years in good health and CMV-seropositive. DNA of the CDR3: TGTGCCAGCTCACCAAACAGGGCGAACACTGAAGCTTTCTTT. This encodes CASSPNRANTEAFF.